The 18 T cell receptor beta chains given below trace back to one sample, sequenced in a study of blood T cell repertoires in COVID-19. Sequenced by immunoSEQ multiplex PCR; TCRdb stores in-frame clones only, minus some. The profile shows 170,000 or so clones, almost 80% of them singletons. Sequencing was performed on PBMCs or T cells enriched from blood (not recorded which). Every receptor here comes from a woman aged 45-59 years who had recovered from COVID-19.

V gene TRBV11-2 combines with J gene TRBJ2-5; 8 positions match TRBD1. This CDR3 contains 14 residues. Germline CDR1 and CDR2: SGHAT and FQNNGV. V gave up 0 bases and J gave up 4 bases; unmatched junction bases: 1. DNA of the CDR3: TGTGCCAGCAGCTTAGACAGGGGGCGAGAGACCCAGTACTTC. This codes for CASSLDRGRETQYF.

A note on this clone: Other DNA variants within this sample encode the same CDR3. The chain couples TRBV12-3 or TRBV12-4 to TRBJ2-5, with a tentative D call TRBD2 (7 bases). V lost 2 bases and J 5 bases, leaving 9 bases between the germline ends. This CDR3 contains 13 residues. The CDR3 DNA is TGTGCCAGCAGTTTAAGGGGGGGCGAGACCCAGTACTTC. This codes for CASSLRGGETQYF.

This clone was recorded once. The rearrangement uses TRBV7-9 and TRBJ2-7; 12 bases map to TRBD2. V gave up 10 bases and J gave up 2 bases; unmatched junction bases: 6. The length of the CDR3 is 14 residues. Germline CDR1 SEHNR, CDR2 FQNEAQ (reference sequence). CDR3 amino acids: CATSPSGGAYEQYF. Here the CDR3 DNA reads TGTGCCACTTCCCCTAGCGGGGGGGCCTACGAGCAGTACTTC.

The chain uses TRBV16 and TRBJ1-5; D might be TRBD1 (5 bases). There are 15 residues in the CDR3. Germline lookup yields CDR1 KGHSY and CDR2 FQNENV. V was shortened by 2 bases and J by 2 bases, with 10 bases between the two germline ends. CDR3: CASSQQGRGNQPQHF. In DNA, the CDR3 is TGTGCCAGCAGCCAACAGGGTCGGGGCAATCAGCCCCAGCATTTT.

V and J are TRBV4-3 and TRBJ2-7; 10 bases map to TRBD2. Germline V lookup: CDR1 LGHNA, CDR2 YSLEER. The CDR3 covers 13 residues. With 4 bases clipped from V and 3 bases from J, the junction kept 0 bases outside the gene matches. For the CDR3, the DNA is TGCGCCAGCAGCCGGACTAGCGGCTACGAGCAGTACTTC. It yields the protein CASSRTSGYEQYF.

The V call is TRBV18, the J call TRBJ2-7; 7 bases are a match to TRBD1. Germline CDR1 is KGHSH and CDR2 is LQKENI. J lost 2 bases, V lost 2 bases, and 6 bases had no gene match. The CDR3 is 15 residues long. The CDR3 loop is CASSPEDRRTYEQYF. Written as DNA, the CDR3 is TGTGCCAGCTCACCAGAGGACAGGCGTACCTACGAGCAGTACTTC.

This rearrangement joins TRBV10-3 to TRBJ2-1, with 11 bases that match TRBD2. From germline, CDR1 is ENHRY and CDR2 SYGVKD. The CDR3 contains 14 residues. The junction had 5 bases not matched to a gene; V was cut back by 4 bases and J by 9 bases. Here the CDR3 reads CAISALAGDSEQFF. CDR3 DNA sequence: TGTGCCATCAGTGCACTAGCGGGAGACAGTGAGCAGTTCTTC.

The chain recombines TRBV20-1 with TRBJ1-4; 10 bases map to TRBD1. V dropped 3 bases and J dropped 8; count of bases not matched to a gene: 3. Germline V gives CDR1 DFQATT, CDR2 SNEGSKA (reference sequence). The CDR3 totals 13 residues. The CDR3 nucleotides read TGCAGTGCTAGTGGGACAGGGGCCGAAAAACTGTTTTTT. Translating it yields CSASGTGAEKLFF.

This chain joins TRBV5-6 and TRBJ2-7; 11 nucleotides match TRBD2. The CDR3 extends over 15 amino acids. The junction had 4 bases not matched to a gene; V was cut back by 2 bases and J by 3 bases. Germline loops: CDR1 SGHDT, CDR2 YYEEEE. CDR3 sequence: CASSFILAGVYEQYF. CDR3 sequence (DNA): TGTGCCAGCAGCTTTATACTAGCGGGAGTCTACGAGCAGTACTTC. Full variable domain (missing parts from reference TRBV5-6 and TRBJ2-7): DAGVTQSPTHLIKTRGQQVTLRCSPKSGHDTVSWYQQALGQGPQFIFQYYEEEERQRGNFPDRFSGHQFPNYSSELNVNALLLGDSALYLCASSFILAGVYEQYFGPGTRLTVT.

The chain joins TRBV5-1 to TRBJ2-3; TRBD2 might be the D (5 bases). Between the trimmed V and J ends, which lost 4 bases and 8 bases, there was a span of 11 bases. The CDR3 totals 12 residues. Looked up from germline, CDR1 is SGHRS and CDR2 is YFSETQ. In DNA form, the CDR3 reads TGCGCCAGCAGCCCTTCCGAGGGTACGCAGTATTTT. Encoded protein: CASSPSEGTQYF.

V usage is TRBV3-1 (or the pseudogene TRBV3-2) and J usage is TRBJ1-6; TRBD1 matches 11 bases. The junction had 2 bases not matched to a gene; V was cut back by 1 base and J by 9 bases. Germline V gene sequence: CDR1 LGHDT, CDR2 YNNKEL (reference sequence). The CDR3 extends over 15 amino acids. For the CDR3, the DNA is TGTGCCAGCAGCCAAGTAGGGACAGGGGGTTCACCCCTCCACTTT. It is translated as CASSQVGTGGSPLHF.

On this clone itself: This same CDR3 is encoded by further DNA sequences in the sample. V and J are TRBV7-6 and TRBJ2-5, with D perhaps TRBD2 (5 bases). This CDR3 is built from 12 residues. V lost 4 bases and J 4 bases, leaving 7 bases between the germline ends. Germline V gene data show CDR1 as SGHVS and CDR2 as FNYEAQ. The CDR3: CASSSRGETQYF. In nucleotides, the CDR3 is TGTGCCAGCAGCTCCCGGGGAGAGACCCAGTACTTC.

This clone has just a few counts. Here the CDR3 DNA reads TGTGCCAGTAGTTTGGAGGGTATCTTGATGAGCTACACCTTC. Translation gives CASSLEGILMSYTF. The J gene is TRBJ1-2, the V gene TRBV19; D uncertain. V was cut by 5 bases and J by 9 bases, with 19 bases left in between. The CDR3 has 14 residues. Per the germline V gene, CDR1 is LNHDA and CDR2 is SQIVND (reference sequence).

The rearrangement links TRBV19 to TRBJ2-1; possibly TRBD2 for D (5 bases). The CDR3 is 15 residues long. The V end was cut by 6 bases, the J end by 0 bases, with 12 bases between. CDR1 and CDR2 from the germline V gene are LNHDA and SQIVND (reference sequence). The CDR3 loop is CASSGLSSSYNEQFF. The CDR3 DNA reads as TGTGCCAGTAGCGGACTTTCTAGCTCCTACAATGAGCAGTTCTTC.

This chain's CDR3 is CATSRAVSYEQYF. CDR3 nucleotides: TGTGCCACCAGCAGAGCGGTCTCCTACGAGCAGTACTTC. The V call is TRBV15, the J call TRBJ2-7; D remains unclear. Between the trimmed V and J ends, which lost 1 base and 0 bases, there was a span of 4 bases. In germline, CDR1 is LNHNV, CDR2 YYDKDF (reference sequence). The CDR3 has 13 amino acids.

V gene TRBV7-7 combines with J gene TRBJ2-5; 10 bases align to TRBD1. The CDR3 spans 15 residues. CDR1 SSHAT and CDR2 FNYEAQ come from the germline V gene (reference sequence). The trim removed 6 bases at V and 4 bases at J, leaving 8 bases unmatched. Here the CDR3 reads CASRAGTGDGETQYF. The CDR3 region has the DNA TGTGCCAGCAGAGCCGGGACAGGGGATGGAGAGACCCAGTACTTC.

The J gene is TRBJ2-4, the V gene TRBV14; TRBD1 might be the D (5 bases). Trimming took 2 bases from V and 9 from J, leaving 23 bases between them. Germline V gives CDR1 SGHDN, CDR2 FVKESK. The CDR3 runs to 17 residues. CDR3 residues: CASSQLGRQGIGSIQYF. CDR3 DNA sequence: TGTGCCAGCAGCCAACTCGGTCGGCAGGGCATAGGAAGCATTCAGTACTTC.

This clone was seen a handful of times. The chain recombines TRBV29-1 with TRBJ2-7, with a possible D match to TRBD2 (6 bases). V was cut by 7 bases and J by 4 bases, with 17 bases left in between. The CDR3 has 13 residues. Germline CDR1 reads SQVTM; CDR2 reads ANQGSEA. The CDR3 here is CSGAAGRQYEQYF. In DNA, the CDR3 is TGCAGCGGAGCCGCGGGACGGCAATACGAGCAGTACTTC.